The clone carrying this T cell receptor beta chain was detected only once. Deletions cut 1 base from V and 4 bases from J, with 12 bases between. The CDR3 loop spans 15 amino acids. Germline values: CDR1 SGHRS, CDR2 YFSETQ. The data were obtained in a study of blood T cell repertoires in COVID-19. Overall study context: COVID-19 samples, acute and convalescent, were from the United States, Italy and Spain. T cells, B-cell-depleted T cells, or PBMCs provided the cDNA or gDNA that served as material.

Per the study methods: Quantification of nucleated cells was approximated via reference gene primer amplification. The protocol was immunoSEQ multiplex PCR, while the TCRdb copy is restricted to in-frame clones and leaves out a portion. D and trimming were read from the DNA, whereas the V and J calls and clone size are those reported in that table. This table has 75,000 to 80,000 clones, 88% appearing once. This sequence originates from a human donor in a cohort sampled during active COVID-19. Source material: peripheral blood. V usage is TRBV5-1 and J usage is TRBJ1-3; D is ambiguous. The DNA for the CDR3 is TGCGCCAGCAGCTTGCCCCAAACGGAGGGAAACACCATATATTTT. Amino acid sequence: CASSLPQTEGNTIYF.